One TCR beta chain is described in this entry. Its antigen is still unknown. This entry comes from a study of human thymus T cells. Study-level findings and limits: As related research reported, thymic repertoires overlapped highly among unrelated individuals. The authors found apparently biased V and J gene usage in thymic and blood repertoires.

Resected material from corrective heart surgery provided the thymus tissue analysed. CDR1 and CDR2 (germline): MGHRA, YSYEKL. This CDR3 is 13 amino acids long. The V and J ends lost 2 bases and 6 bases respectively, with 8 bases between them. Measured with immunoSEQ multiplex PCR; TCRdb has only the in-frame clones, and not every one. The repertoire holds some 80,000 clones, with nearly 98% as singletons. The sample was thymus tissue. The rearrangement uses TRBV4-1 and TRBJ2-1; D not resolved. The TCR originated in a boy under two years old with a congenital heart defect but otherwise immunologically healthy. CDR3 nucleotide sequence: TGCGCCAGCAGCCAACCACCCGGCAATGAGCAGTTCTTC. It encodes CASSQPPGNEQFF.